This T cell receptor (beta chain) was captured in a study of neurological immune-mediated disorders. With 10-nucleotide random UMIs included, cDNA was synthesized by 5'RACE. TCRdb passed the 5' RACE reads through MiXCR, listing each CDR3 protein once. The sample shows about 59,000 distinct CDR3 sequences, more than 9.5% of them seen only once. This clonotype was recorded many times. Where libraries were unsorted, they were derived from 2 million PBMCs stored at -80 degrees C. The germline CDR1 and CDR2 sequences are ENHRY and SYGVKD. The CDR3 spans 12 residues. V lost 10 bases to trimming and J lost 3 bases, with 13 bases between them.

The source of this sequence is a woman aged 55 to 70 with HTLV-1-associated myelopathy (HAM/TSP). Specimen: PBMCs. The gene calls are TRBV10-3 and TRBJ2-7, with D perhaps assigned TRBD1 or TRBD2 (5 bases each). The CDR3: CATRMGDYEQYF. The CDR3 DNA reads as TGTGCCACTCGGATGGGGGACTACGAGCAGTACTTC.